What follows is one TCR beta chain and its context. The source of the sample is a study of T cells in Graves' hyperthyroidism and ophthalmopathy. Patients were excluded for uncontrolled infection, other autoimmune disease, pregnancy or lactation. V shed 6 bases and J 1 base; nucleotides not matched to a gene: 15. This CDR3 comprises 17 residues. Germline values: CDR1 DFQATT, CDR2 SNEGSKA (reference sequence). TCR beta CDR3 regions were amplified from RNA transcripts. The HTBI primer set drove a first-round RT-PCR of the TCR CDR3. In TCRdb, the multiplex PCR reads were re-called with MiXCR into one record per CDR3 protein. The table shows under 500,000 distinct CDR3 sequences, with around an eighth occurring only once.

The sequencing sample was made of blood. The J gene is TRBJ1-5, the V gene TRBV20-1; 7 positions match TRBD1. The receptor was isolated from a man aged 45 to 65 with Graves' ophthalmopathy. The CDR3 DNA is TGCAGTGCCAGGAACGCACAACAGACAGGGAGCAATCAGCCCCAGCATTTT. It is translated as CSARNAQQTGSNQPQHF.